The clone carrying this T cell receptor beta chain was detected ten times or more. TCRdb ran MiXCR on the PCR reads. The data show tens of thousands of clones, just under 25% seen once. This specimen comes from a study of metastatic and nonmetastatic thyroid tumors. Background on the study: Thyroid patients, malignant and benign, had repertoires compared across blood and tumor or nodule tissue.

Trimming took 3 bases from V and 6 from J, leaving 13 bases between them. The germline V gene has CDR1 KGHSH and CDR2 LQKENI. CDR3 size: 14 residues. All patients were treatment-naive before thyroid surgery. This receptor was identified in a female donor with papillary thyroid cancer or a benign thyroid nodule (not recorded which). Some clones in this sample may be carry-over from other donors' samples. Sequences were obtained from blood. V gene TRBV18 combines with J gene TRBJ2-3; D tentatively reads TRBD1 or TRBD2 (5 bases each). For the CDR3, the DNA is TGTGCCAGCTCACCTCCGGGGCGGCTGGATACGCAGTATTTT. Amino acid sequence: CASSPPGRLDTQYF.